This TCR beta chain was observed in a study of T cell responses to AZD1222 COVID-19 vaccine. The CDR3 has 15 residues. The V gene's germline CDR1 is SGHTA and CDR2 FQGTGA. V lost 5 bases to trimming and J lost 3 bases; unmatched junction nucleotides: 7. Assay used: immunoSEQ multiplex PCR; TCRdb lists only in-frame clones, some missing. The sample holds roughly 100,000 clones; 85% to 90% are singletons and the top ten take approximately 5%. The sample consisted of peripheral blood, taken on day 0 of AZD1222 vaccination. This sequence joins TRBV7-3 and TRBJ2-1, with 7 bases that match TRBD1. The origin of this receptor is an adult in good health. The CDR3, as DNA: TGTGCCAGCAGCCTGACAGGGTTTAACTACAATGAGCAGTTCTTC. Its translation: CASSLTGFNYNEQFF. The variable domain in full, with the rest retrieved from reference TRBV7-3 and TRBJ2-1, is GAGVSQTPSNKVTEKGKYVELRCDPISGHTALYWYRQSLGQGPEFLIYFQGTGAADDSGLPNDRFFAVRPEGSVSTLKIQRTERGDSAVYLCASSLTGFNYNEQFFGPGTRLTVL.